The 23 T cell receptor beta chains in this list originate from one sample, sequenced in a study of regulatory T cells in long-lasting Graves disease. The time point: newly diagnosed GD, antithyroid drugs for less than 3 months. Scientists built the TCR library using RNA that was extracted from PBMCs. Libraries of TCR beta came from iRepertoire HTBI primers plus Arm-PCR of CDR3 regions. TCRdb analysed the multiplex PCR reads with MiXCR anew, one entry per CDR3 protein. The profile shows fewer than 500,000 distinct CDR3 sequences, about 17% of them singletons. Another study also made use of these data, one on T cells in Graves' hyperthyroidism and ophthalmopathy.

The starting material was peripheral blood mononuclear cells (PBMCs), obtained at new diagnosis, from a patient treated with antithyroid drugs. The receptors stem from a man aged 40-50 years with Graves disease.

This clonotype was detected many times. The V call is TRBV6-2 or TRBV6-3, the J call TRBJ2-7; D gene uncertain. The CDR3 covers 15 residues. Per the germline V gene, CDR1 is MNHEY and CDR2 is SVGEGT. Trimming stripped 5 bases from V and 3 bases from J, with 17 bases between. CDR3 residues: CASSESFRTNYEQYF. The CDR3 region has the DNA TGTGCCAGCAGTGAATCTTTCAGAACCAACTACGAGCAGTACTTC.

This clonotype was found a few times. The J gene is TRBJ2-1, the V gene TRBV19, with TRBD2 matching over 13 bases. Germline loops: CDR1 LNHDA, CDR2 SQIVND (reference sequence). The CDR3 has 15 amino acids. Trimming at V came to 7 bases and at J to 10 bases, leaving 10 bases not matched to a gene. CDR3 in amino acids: CASTILAGGLGEQFF. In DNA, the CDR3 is TGTGCCAGTACCATACTAGCGGGAGGGTTGGGGGAGCAGTTCTTC.

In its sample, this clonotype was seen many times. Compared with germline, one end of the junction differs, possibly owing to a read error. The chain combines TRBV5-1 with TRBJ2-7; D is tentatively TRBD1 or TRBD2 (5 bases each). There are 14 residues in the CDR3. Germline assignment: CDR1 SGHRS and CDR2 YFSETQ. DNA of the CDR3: TGCGCCAGCAGGTTTGGGGCCGGGGCCTACGGGCAGTACTTC. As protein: CASRFGAGAYGQYF.

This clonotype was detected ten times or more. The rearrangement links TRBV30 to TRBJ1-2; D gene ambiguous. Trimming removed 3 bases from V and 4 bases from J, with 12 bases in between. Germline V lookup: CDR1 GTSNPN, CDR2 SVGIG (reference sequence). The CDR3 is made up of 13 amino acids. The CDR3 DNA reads TGTGCCTGGAGAATGGCCAGCCCCTATGGCTACACCTTC. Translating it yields CAWRMASPYGYTF.

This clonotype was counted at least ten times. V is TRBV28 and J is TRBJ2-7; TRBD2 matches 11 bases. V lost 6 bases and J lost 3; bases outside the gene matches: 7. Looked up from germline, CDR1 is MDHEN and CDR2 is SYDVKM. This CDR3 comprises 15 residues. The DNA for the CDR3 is TGTGCCAGCAGCACAATAGCGGGAGGGGGCTACGAGCAGTACTTC. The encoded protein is CASSTIAGGGYEQYF.

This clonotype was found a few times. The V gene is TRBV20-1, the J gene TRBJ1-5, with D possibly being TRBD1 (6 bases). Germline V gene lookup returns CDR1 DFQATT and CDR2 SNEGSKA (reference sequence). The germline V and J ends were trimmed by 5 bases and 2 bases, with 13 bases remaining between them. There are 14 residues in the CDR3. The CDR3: CSAVPGHRNQPQHF. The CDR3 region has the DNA TGCAGTGCTGTCCCGGGACACCGCAATCAGCCCCAGCATTTT.

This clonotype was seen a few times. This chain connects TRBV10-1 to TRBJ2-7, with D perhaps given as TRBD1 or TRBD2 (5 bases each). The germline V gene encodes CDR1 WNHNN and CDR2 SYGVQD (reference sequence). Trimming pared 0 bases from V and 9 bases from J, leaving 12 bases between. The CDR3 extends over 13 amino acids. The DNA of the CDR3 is TGCGCCAGCAGTGAGTCCGGGACCGGTTTGCAGTACTTC. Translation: CASSESGTGLQYF.

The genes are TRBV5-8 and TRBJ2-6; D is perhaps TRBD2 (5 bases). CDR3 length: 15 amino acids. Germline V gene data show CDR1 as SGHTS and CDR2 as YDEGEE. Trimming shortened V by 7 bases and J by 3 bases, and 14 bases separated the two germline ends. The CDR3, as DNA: TGTGCCAGCGGCGGGCCCAGCAGTGGGGCCAACGTCCTGACTTTC. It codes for CASGGPSSGANVLTF.

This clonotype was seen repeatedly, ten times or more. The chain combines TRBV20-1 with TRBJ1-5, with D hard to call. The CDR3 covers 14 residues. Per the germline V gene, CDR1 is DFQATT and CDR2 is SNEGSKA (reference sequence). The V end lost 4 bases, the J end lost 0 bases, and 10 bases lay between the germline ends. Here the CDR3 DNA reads TGCAGTGCTACAGCGCCCCTTAGCAATCAGCCCCAGCATTTT. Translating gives CSATAPLSNQPQHF.

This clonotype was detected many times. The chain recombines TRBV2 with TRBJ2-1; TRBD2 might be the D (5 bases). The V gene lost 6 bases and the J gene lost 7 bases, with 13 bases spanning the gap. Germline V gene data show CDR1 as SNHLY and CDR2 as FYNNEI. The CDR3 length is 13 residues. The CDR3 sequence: CASSPAGLNEQFF. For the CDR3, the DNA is TGTGCCAGCAGCCCTGCGGGCCTTAATGAGCAGTTCTTC.

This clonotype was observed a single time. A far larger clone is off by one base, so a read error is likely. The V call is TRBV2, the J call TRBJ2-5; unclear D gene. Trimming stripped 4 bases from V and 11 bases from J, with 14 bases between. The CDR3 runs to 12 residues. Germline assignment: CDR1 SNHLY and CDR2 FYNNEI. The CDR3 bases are TGTGCCAGCAGTGCGGACGACAATGAGCAGTACTTC. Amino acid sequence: CASSADDNEQYF. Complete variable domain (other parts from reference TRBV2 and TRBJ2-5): EPEVTQTPSHQVTQMGQEVILRCVPISNHLYFYWYRQILGQKVEFLVSFYNNEISEKSEIFDDQFSVERPDGSNFTLKIRSTKLEDSAMYFCASSADDNEQYFGPGTRLLVL.

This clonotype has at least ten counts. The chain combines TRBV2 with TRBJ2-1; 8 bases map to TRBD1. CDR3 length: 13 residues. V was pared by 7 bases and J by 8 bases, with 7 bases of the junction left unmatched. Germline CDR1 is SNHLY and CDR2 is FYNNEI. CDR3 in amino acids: CASTGTGAHEQFF. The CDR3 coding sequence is TGTGCCAGCACCGGGACAGGTGCCCATGAGCAGTTCTTC.

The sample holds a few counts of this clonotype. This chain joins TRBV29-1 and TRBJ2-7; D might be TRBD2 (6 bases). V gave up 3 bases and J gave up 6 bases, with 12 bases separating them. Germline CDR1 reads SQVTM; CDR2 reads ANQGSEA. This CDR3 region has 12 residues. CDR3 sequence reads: CSVEGREAEQYF. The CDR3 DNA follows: TGCAGCGTTGAGGGCAGGGAGGCCGAGCAGTACTTC.

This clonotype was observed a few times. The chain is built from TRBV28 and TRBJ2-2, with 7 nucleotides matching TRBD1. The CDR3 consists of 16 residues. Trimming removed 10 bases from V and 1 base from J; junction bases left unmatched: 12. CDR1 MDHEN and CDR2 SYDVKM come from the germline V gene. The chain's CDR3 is CATKKRQGQNTGELFF. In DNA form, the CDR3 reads TGTGCCACCAAAAAAAGACAGGGACAGAACACCGGGGAGCTGTTTTTT.

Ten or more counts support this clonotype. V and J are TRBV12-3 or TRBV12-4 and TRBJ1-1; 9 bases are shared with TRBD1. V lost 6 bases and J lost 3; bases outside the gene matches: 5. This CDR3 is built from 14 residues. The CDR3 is CASRTGTGYTEAFF. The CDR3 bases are TGTGCCAGCAGAACCGGGACAGGGTACACTGAAGCTTTCTTT.

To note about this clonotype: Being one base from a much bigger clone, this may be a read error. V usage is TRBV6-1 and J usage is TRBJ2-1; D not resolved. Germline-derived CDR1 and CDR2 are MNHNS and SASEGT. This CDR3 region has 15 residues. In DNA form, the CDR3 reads TGTGTCAGCAGTGAGGATACCGGGCCTTACAATGAGCAGTTCTTC. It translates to CVSSEDTGPYNEQFF.

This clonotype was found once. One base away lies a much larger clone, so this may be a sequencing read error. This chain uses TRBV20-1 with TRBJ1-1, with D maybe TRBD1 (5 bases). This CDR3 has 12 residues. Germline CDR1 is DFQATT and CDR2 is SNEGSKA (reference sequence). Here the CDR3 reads CGAERGNTEAFF. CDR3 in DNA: TGCGGTGCAGAGAGGGGGAACACTGAAGCTTTCTTT.

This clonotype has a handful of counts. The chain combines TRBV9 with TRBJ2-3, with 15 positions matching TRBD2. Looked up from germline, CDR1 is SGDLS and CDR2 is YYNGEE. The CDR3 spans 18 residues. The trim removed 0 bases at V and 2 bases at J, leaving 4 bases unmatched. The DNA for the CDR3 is TGTGCCAGCAGCGTAGTAGGACTAGCGGGAGGGCCCACAGATACGCAGTATTTT. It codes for CASSVVGLAGGPTDTQYF.

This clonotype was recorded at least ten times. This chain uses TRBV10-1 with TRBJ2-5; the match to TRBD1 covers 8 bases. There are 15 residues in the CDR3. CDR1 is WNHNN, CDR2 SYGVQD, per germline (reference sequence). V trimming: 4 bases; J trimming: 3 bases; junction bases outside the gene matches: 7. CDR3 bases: TGCGCCAGCAGTGTACTGGGACAGGAAGAAGAGACCCAGTACTTC. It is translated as CASSVLGQEEETQYF.

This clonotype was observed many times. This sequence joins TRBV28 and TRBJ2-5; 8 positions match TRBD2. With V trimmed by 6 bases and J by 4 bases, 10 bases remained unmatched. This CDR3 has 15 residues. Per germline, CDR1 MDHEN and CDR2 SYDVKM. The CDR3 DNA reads TGTGCCAGCAGCACAACTAGCGGAGGGGGAGAGACCCAGTACTTC. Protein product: CASSTTSGGGETQYF.

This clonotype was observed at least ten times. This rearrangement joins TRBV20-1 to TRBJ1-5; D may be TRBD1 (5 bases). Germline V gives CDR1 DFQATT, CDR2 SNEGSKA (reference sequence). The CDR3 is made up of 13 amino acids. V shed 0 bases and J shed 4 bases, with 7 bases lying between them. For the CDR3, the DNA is TGCAGTGCTAGAGAGGGACCGAATCAGCCCCAGCATTTT. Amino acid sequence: CSAREGPNQPQHF.

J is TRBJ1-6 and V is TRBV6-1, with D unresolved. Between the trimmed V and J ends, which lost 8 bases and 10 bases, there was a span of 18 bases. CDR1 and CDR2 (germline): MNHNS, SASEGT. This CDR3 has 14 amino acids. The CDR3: CASSHEFWGSPLHF. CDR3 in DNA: TGTGCCAGCTCACACGAGTTCTGGGGATCACCCCTCCACTTT.

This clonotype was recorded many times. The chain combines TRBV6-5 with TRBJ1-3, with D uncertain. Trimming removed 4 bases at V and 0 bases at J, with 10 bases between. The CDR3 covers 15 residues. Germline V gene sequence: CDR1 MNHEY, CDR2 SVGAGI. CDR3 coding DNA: TGTGCCAGCAGTTCAAAGAAAGTCTCTGGAAACACCATATATTTT. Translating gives CASSSKKVSGNTIYF.